The 3 T cell receptor beta chains listed next were all sequenced from one sample in a study of Graves' ophthalmopathy and Graves' hyperthyroidism. RNA transcripts were the source from which TCR beta CDR3 regions were amplified. HTBI primers were employed in first-round RT-PCR, then a second-round multiplex PCR followed. Using its own MiXCR run on the multiplex PCR reads, TCRdb lists one record per CDR3 protein. The sample yields approximately 500,000 distinct CDR3 sequences, approximately 15% seen once. Specimen: blood. The receptors derive from a woman in her 30s with Graves' ophthalmopathy.

This clonotype was observed many times. V gene TRBV12-3 or TRBV12-4 combines with J gene TRBJ2-4, with 8 bases lining up with TRBD2. Trimming removed 6 bases from V and 6 bases from J; junction bases left unmatched: 7. The CDR3 covers 14 residues. The CDR3 nucleotides are TGTGCCAGCAGAATAGCGGGAATCGGAAACATTCAGTACTTC. Its translation is CASRIAGIGNIQYF.

This clonotype has at least ten counts. This chain's CDR3 is CASYQNVGGAWGYTF. CDR3 nucleotide sequence: TGTGCCAGTTACCAAAACGTAGGGGGCGCCTGGGGCTACACCTTC. This rearrangement joins TRBV28 to TRBJ1-2; 7 positions agree with TRBD1. The length of the CDR3 is 15 residues. Germline V CDR1 and CDR2: MDHEN, SYDVKM. The trim removed 9 bases at V and 8 bases at J, leaving 18 bases unmatched.

The V call is TRBV10-2, the J call TRBJ1-6, with 10 bases matching TRBD1. This CDR3 spans 14 amino acids. V shed 8 bases and J 6 bases; nucleotides not matched to a gene: 4. Germline CDR1 is WSHSY and CDR2 is SAAADI. CDR3 protein: CASRRTGGNSPLHF. DNA for the CDR3: TGCGCCAGCCGTCGGACAGGGGGTAATTCACCCCTCCACTTT.